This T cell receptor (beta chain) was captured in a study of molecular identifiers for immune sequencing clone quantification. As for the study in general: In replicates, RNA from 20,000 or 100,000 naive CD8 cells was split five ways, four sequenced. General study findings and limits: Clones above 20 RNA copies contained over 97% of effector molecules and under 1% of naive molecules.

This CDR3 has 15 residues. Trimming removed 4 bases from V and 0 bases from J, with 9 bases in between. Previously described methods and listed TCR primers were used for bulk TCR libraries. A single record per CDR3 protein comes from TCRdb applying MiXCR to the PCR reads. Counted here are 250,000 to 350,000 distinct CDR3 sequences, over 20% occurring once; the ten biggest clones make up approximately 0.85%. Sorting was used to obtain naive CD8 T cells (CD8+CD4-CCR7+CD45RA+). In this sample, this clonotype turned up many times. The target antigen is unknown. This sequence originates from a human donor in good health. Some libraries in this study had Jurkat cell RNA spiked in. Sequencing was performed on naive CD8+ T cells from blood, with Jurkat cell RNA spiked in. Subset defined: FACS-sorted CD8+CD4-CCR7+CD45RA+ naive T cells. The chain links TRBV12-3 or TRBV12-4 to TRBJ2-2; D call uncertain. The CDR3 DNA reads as TGTGCCAGCAGTTCAACAGCGTCGAACACCGGGGAGCTGTTTTTT. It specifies CASSSTASNTGELFF.